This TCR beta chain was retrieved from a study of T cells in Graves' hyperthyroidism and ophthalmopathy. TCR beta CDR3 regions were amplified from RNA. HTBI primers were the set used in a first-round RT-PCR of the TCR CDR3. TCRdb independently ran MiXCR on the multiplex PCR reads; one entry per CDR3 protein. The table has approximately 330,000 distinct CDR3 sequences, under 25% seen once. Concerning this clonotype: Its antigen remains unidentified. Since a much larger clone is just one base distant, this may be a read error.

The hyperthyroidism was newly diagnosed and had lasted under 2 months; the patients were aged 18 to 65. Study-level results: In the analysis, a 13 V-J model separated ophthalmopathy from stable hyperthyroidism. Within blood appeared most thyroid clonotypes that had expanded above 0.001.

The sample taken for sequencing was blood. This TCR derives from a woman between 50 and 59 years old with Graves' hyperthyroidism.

DNA for the CDR3: TGTGCCAACAGCTTATTCGGCGGGTCTAGCGCAGATACGCAGTATTTT. Its translation: CANSLFGGSSADTQYF. The rearrangement joins TRBV11-2 to TRBJ2-3; possible D gene TRBD2, 6 bases. CDR1 is SGHAT and CDR2 is FQNNGV in the germline V gene. This CDR3 has 16 amino acids. The complete variable domain, with remaining parts taken from reference TRBV11-2 and TRBJ2-3, reads EAGVAQSPRYKIIEKRQSVAFWCNPISGHATLYWYQQILGQGPKLLIQFQNNGVVDDSQLPKDRFSAERLKGVDSTLKIQPAKLEDSAVYLCANSLFGGSSADTQYFGPGTRLTVL.